The rows below give T cell receptor beta chains drawn from one sample of a study of blood T cell repertoires in COVID-19. The method was immunoSEQ multiplex PCR; TCRdb's version includes in-frame clones alone and lacks a portion of them. The sample carries 300,000 to 400,000 clones, more than 75% recorded once. Sequences were obtained from peripheral blood. The source of these receptors is a young woman who had recovered from COVID-19. CDR3s include the opening cysteine and the closing phenylalanine or tryptophan. A D gene is named only where the DNA matches it firmly. Clone size is shown for a subset of rows, as once, few, many or a class of expanded clone.

CDR3nt,CDR3aa,j_gene,d_gene,v_gene,abundance
TGCGCCAGCAGCTCGACTAGCGGTAGAGAGACCCAGTACTTC,CASSSTSGRETQYF,TRBJ2-5,TRBD2,TRBV5-1,.
TGTGCCAGCAGAGACAGGGGGGCATCACCCCTCCACTTT,CASRDRGASPLHF,TRBJ1-6,TRBD1,TRBV25-1,.
TGTGCCAGCAGCTTAAGGCAGGGCTCCTACAATGAGCAGTTCTTC,CASSLRQGSYNEQFF,TRBJ2-1,.,TRBV11-2,.
TGTGCCAGCAGTTTAAGGAGTGGAAAAGGAAACACCATATATTTT,CASSLRSGKGNTIYF,TRBJ1-3,.,TRBV25-1,once
TGTGCCAGCAGTCTAGCACGGGACAGGCGGAACTATGGCTACACCTTC,CASSLARDRRNYGYTF,TRBJ1-2,TRBD1,TRBV7-2,.
TGTGCCAGCAGTTTATCGCGGAGCTCCGGTGAGCAGTTCTTC,CASSLSRSSGEQFF,TRBJ2-1,.,TRBV27,.
TGCGCCAGCAGCTTGGGGACAGGGAGGGGAGAGACCCAGTACTTC,CASSLGTGRGETQYF,TRBJ2-5,.,TRBV5-1,.
TGTGCCACCAGGCGGGACAGGGGGGCTGGAAACACCATATATTTT,CATRRDRGAGNTIYF,TRBJ1-3,TRBD1,TRBV15,few
TGTGCCAGCAGTTTCCCTGCCGACAGGGCCACTAACTATGGCTACACCTTC,CASSFPADRATNYGYTF,TRBJ1-2,TRBD1,TRBV27,.
TGTGCCAGCAGTGACGGGGGAGGAACTGGGGCCAACGTCCTGACTTTC,CASSDGGGTGANVLTF,TRBJ2-6,.,TRBV6-2/TRBV6-3,.
TGTGCCAGCAGCTTTGGAGGACCCAATTACCAATGGCAGCCCCAGCATTTT,CASSFGGPNYQWQPQHF,TRBJ1-5,.,TRBV7-2,.
TGCGCCAGCAGCCCAGAGGGCAGCGGGAGGGCGGGGAATGAGCAGTTCTTC,CASSPEGSGRAGNEQFF,TRBJ2-1,TRBD2,TRBV4-1,.
TGTGCCAGCAGTTACGCTTGGGGCAGCAATCAGCCCCAGCATTTT,CASSYAWGSNQPQHF,TRBJ1-5,.,TRBV6-5,.
TGTGCCTGGAGTCCTATTAGCACAGATACGCAGTATTTT,CAWSPISTDTQYF,TRBJ2-3,.,TRBV30,once
TGCGCCACCCTTTCCCCTGCCAAAAACATTCAGTACTTC,CATLSPAKNIQYF,TRBJ2-4,.,TRBV10-2,.
TGTGCCAGCAGCGTAGTTGGAGGGATGGCACAAGAGACCCAGTACTTC,CASSVVGGMAQETQYF,TRBJ2-5,.,TRBV9,.
TGTGCCAGCAGCTCAACCGGGACACTGACTGCGGAGACCCAGTACTTC,CASSSTGTLTAETQYF,TRBJ2-5,.,TRBV11-2,.
TGTGCCAGCAGTTACTCGAGTCGGGTTTTTGAGCCCCAGCATTTT,CASSYSSRVFEPQHF,TRBJ1-5,.,TRBV6-2/TRBV6-3,.
TGTGCCAGCAGTTCAGGACTAGCGGGGGAGACCCAGTACTTC,CASSSGLAGETQYF,TRBJ2-5,TRBD2,TRBV6-5,few
TGTGCCAGCAGCGCAACCCCGGGACAGGCGGGTGGCTACACCTTC,CASSATPGQAGGYTF,TRBJ1-2,TRBD1,TRBV9,.
TGTGCCAGCAGCCAAGTACGGGGGGCCCCGGCCGGGCCCTATGGCTACACCTTC,CASSQVRGAPAGPYGYTF,TRBJ1-2,.,TRBV14,.
TGTGCCAGCAGCGTAACCGGGACAGGAGGAGAGACCCAGTACTTC,CASSVTGTGGETQYF,TRBJ2-5,TRBD1,TRBV5-4,.
TGTGCCAGCAGAATGACAGACTATGGCTACACCTTC,CASRMTDYGYTF,TRBJ1-2,.,TRBV2,.
TGCGCCAGCAGCCAATTGACAGGAGATAATTCACCCCTCCACTTT,CASSQLTGDNSPLHF,TRBJ1-6,.,TRBV4-1,.
TGTGCCAGTAGTAGTGGGGCGGGGCTAGCCAAAAACATTCAGTACTTC,CASSSGAGLAKNIQYF,TRBJ2-4,.,TRBV19,.
TGCAGTGTAAGGGGGCAATATGGCTACACCTTC,CSVRGQYGYTF,TRBJ1-2,TRBD1,TRBV20-1,.
TGTGCCAGCATGCCTCTGAGGGACTACTATGGCTACACCTTC,CASMPLRDYYGYTF,TRBJ1-2,.,TRBV27,.
TGTGCCACCAAACCGGGACAGGGGATGGGGGCTTTCTTT,CATKPGQGMGAFF,TRBJ1-1,TRBD1,TRBV19,.
TGCGCCAGCAGCTTGACAGAATCCACAGATACGCAGTATTTT,CASSLTESTDTQYF,TRBJ2-3,.,TRBV5-1,.
TGTGCCACCAGTGATTCCGGGGGGCTTCAGCCCCAGCATTTT,CATSDSGGLQPQHF,TRBJ1-5,.,TRBV24-1,.
TGCGCCAGCAGCATTAATATCAACTATGGCTACACCTTC,CASSININYGYTF,TRBJ1-2,.,TRBV4-3,.
TGTGCCAGCAGTTTCACCCACAGGGCCGGCACTGAAGCTTTCTTT,CASSFTHRAGTEAFF,TRBJ1-1,.,TRBV6-2/TRBV6-3,.
TGTGCCAGCAGTTTAATTCCGGAGGGCGAAAAACTGTTTTTT,CASSLIPEGEKLFF,TRBJ1-4,.,TRBV27,.
TGTGCCAAGAAGAAGAGTTCGGACACCGGGGAGCTGTTTTTT,CAKKKSSDTGELFF,TRBJ2-2,.,TRBV7-9,.
TGCGCCAGCAGCCAAGAGGGGACTAGCAATGGCTACACCTTC,CASSQEGTSNGYTF,TRBJ1-2,.,TRBV4-3,.
TGTGCCAGCACCGGAAGGGGTAGCGGGTCCAAAAACATTCAGTACTTC,CASTGRGSGSKNIQYF,TRBJ2-4,TRBD2,TRBV7-2,.
TGTGCCAGCAGCGTGACAGGGGGCGGCTACACCTTC,CASSVTGGGYTF,TRBJ1-2,TRBD1,TRBV6-5,.
TGTGCCAGCAGTGACAGGGGCAATCAGCCCCAGCATTTT,CASSDRGNQPQHF,TRBJ1-5,.,TRBV25-1,.
TGTGCCACCAGTGATTCAAGGTACCGGACTAGCGGGAGAATAGATACGCAGTATTTT,CATSDSRYRTSGRIDTQYF,TRBJ2-3,TRBD2,TRBV24-1,.
TGTGCCAGCAGCTTAGACAGGGCAGGACAGCCCCAGCATTTT,CASSLDRAGQPQHF,TRBJ1-5,.,TRBV7-2,few
TGTGCCAGCTCCGGACAGGGGGGTACTGAAGCTTTCTTT,CASSGQGGTEAFF,TRBJ1-1,TRBD1,TRBV7-2,.
TGCGCCAGCAGCCAAGATTTATCAGCGGAGCTCACAGATACGCAGTATTTT,CASSQDLSAELTDTQYF,TRBJ2-3,.,TRBV4-3,.
TGCAGTGCAGACATGACAGATACGCAGTATTTT,CSADMTDTQYF,TRBJ2-3,.,TRBV20-1,.
TGTGCCAGCAGCAAACCGGGACAGAAAGAGACCCAGTACTTC,CASSKPGQKETQYF,TRBJ2-5,TRBD1,TRBV2,once
TGTGCCAGCAGCTTAACAGGGGGCGACACTGAAGCTTTCTTT,CASSLTGGDTEAFF,TRBJ1-1,TRBD1,TRBV11-3,.
TGTGCCAGCAGTTTAGGAGGACAGCGATATCAAGAGACCCAGTACTTC,CASSLGGQRYQETQYF,TRBJ2-5,.,TRBV28,.
TGTGCCAGTAGCCCGGGACTAGGGGCTTATGAGCAGTTCTTC,CASSPGLGAYEQFF,TRBJ2-1,TRBD2,TRBV19,.
TGTGCCTGGAGTGTTGGAGTGAACACTGAAGCTTTCTTT,CAWSVGVNTEAFF,TRBJ1-1,.,TRBV30,few
TGTGCCAGCAGCGAACAGGGGCGCAATAACTATGGCTACACCTTC,CASSEQGRNNYGYTF,TRBJ1-2,TRBD1,TRBV6-2/TRBV6-3,.
TGTGCCAGCAGAGAAACAGGGGCTGGTGGCTACACCTTC,CASRETGAGGYTF,TRBJ1-2,TRBD1,TRBV13,once
TGTGCCAGCAGCCATTTATGGAGCACTGAAGCTTTCTTT,CASSHLWSTEAFF,TRBJ1-1,.,TRBV7-9,.
TGCGCCAGCAGTGACGCCTCAGCGGGAGGGCCTTGGAATGAGCAGTTCTTC,CASSDASAGGPWNEQFF,TRBJ2-1,TRBD2,TRBV10-1,.
TGTGCCAGCAGCTTAGATCTAGACAGGGCGTCCTATGGCTACACCTTC,CASSLDLDRASYGYTF,TRBJ1-2,TRBD1,TRBV11-2,.
TGTGCCAGCAGCTCCCACAGGGAGCGTTACAATGAGCAGTTCTTC,CASSSHRERYNEQFF,TRBJ2-1,.,TRBV7-2,.